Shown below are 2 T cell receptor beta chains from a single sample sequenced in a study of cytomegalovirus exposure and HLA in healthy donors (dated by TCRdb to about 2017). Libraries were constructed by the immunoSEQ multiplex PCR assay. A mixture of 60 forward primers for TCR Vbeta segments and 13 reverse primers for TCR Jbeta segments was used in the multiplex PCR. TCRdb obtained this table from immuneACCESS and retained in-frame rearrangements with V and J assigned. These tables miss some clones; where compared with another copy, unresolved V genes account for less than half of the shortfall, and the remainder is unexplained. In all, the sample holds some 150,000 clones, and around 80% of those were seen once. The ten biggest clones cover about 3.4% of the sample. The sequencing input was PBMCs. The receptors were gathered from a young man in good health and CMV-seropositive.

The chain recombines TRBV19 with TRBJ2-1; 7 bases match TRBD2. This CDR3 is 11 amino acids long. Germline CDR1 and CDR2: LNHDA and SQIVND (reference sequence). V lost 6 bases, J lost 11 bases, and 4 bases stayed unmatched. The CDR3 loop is CASRTGTKQFF. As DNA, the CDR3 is TGTGCCAGTAGGACCGGGACTAAGCAGTTCTTC.

CDR3 coding DNA: TGTGCCAGCAGCTTCGGACAGGGGGTAATAGCGGGAGATCGGGAGACCCAGTACTTC. This gives the protein CASSFGQGVIAGDRETQYF. The chain is built from TRBV13 and TRBJ2-5, with D perhaps TRBD1 (10 bases). V lost 3 bases and J 5 bases, leaving 28 bases between the germline ends. This CDR3 has 19 amino acids. Germline assignment: CDR1 PRHDT and CDR2 FYEKMQ (reference sequence).